The 26 T cell receptor beta chains given below trace back to one sample, sequenced in a study of response to subunit inactivated influenza vaccine. TCRdb called the RT-PCR reads again in MiXCR, with one record for every CDR3 protein. The sample includes around 710,000 distinct CDR3 sequences, 11% to 15% seen only once; the top ten take around 6.5%. The sample consisted of PBMCs from blood, taken roughly 2 weeks before vaccination. These receptors all come from a man between 45 and 60 years old who received an inactivated influenza vaccine.

About this clonotype itself: Just one base apart from a much larger clone, this may be a read error. This chain uses TRBV29-1 with TRBJ2-3; D might be TRBD1 (6 bases). Germline loops: CDR1 SQVTM, CDR2 ANQGSEA. Trimming removed 2 bases at V and 0 bases at J, with 12 bases between. There are 15 residues in the CDR3. The CDR3 region is CSVERAGDSTDTQYF. The CDR3 region has the DNA TGCAGCGTTGAAAGGGCAGGGGATAGCACAGATACGCAGTATTTT.

This chain connects TRBV20-1 to TRBJ2-3; 10 nucleotides line up with TRBD2. Trimming at V came to 4 bases and at J to 2 bases, leaving 6 bases not matched to a gene. The germline CDR1 and CDR2 sequences are DFQATT and SNEGSKA (reference sequence). The CDR3 has 15 amino acids. CDR3 bases: TGCAGTGCTACCCCTCTAGCGGGGGACACAGATACGCAGTATTTT. Translation gives CSATPLAGDTDTQYF.

This clonotype was picked up a small number of times. The chain joins TRBV6-2 or TRBV6-3 to TRBJ2-7; D may be TRBD1 or TRBD2 (5 bases each). The CDR3 runs to 16 residues. Trimming cost V 7 bases and J 0 bases, with 19 bases left between them. Germline-derived CDR1 and CDR2 are MNHEY and SVGEGT. The CDR3 coding sequence is TGTGCCAGCAACGGTGGGGGTCTTCCGAGCTCCTACGAGCAGTACTTC. This encodes CASNGGGLPSSYEQYF.

The sample holds many counts of this clonotype. The CDR3 DNA reads as TGTGCCAGCAGTCGGGGGGCCCGTCAAGAGACCCAGTACTTC. Its translation: CASSRGARQETQYF. The chain links TRBV12-3 or TRBV12-4 to TRBJ2-5, with a possible D match to TRBD2 (7 bases). CDR3 length: 14 residues. The V end lost 5 bases, the J end lost 2 bases, and 12 bases lay between the germline ends.

The chain couples TRBV11-2 to TRBJ2-7, with D perhaps TRBD1 (5 bases). The CDR3 consists of 14 residues. Between the trimmed V and J ends, which lost 5 bases and 6 bases, there was a span of 17 bases. CDR1 is SGHAT and CDR2 is FQNNGV in the germline V gene. In DNA, the CDR3 is TGTGCCAGCAGCCCGAGCCCCAGGGCTCGCGAGCAGTACTTC. Translating gives CASSPSPRAREQYF.

This clonotype was detected many times. CDR3 nucleotide sequence: TGTGCCAGCAGCCGTGCGGGACCGTGGAATGAGCAGTTCTTC. The encoded protein is CASSRAGPWNEQFF. V usage is TRBV3-1 and J usage is TRBJ2-1; tentative D call: TRBD2 (6 bases). The CDR3 contains 14 residues. Per germline, CDR1 LGHDT and CDR2 YNNKEL (reference sequence). The V gene lost 4 bases and the J gene lost 7 bases, with 14 bases spanning the gap.

This clonotype has just a few counts. The rearrangement uses TRBV20-1 and TRBJ2-1, with D uncertain. Germline V gene lookup returns CDR1 DFQATT and CDR2 SNEGSKA (reference sequence). This CDR3 region has 13 residues. Between the trimmed V and J ends, which lost 7 bases and 1 base, there was a span of 11 bases. The CDR3 DNA follows: TGCAGTGTTAGTACCGGGTCCTACAATGAGCAGTTCTTC. It specifies CSVSTGSYNEQFF.

This clonotype has at least ten counts. The genes are TRBV28 and TRBJ2-1, with 7 bases fitting TRBD1. Germline CDR1 MDHEN, CDR2 SYDVKM. CDR3 length: 15 residues. The V gene end was trimmed by 5 bases and the J gene end by 7 bases; junction bases not matched to a gene: 11. The CDR3 nucleotides are TGTGCCAGCAGTGGAAGGACAGGAGCCCTTAATGAGCAGTTCTTC. Translated, it gives CASSGRTGALNEQFF. Full variable domain (outside the CDR3, taken from reference TRBV28 and TRBJ2-1): DVKVTQSSRYLVKRTGEKVFLECVQDMDHENMFWYRQDPGLGLRLIYFSYDVKMKEKGDIPEGYSVSREKKERFSLILESASTNQTSMYLCASSGRTGALNEQFFGPGTRLTVL.

The table lists this clonotype with many counts. CDR3 DNA sequence: TGTGCCAGCAGTTCCGGGACAGGGGGTGGTCAGTTCTTC. This translates into CASSSGTGGGQFF. The genes are TRBV12-3 or TRBV12-4 and TRBJ2-1, with 11 bases matching TRBD1. The CDR3 totals 13 residues. J lost 13 bases, V lost 4 bases, and 6 bases had no gene match.

This rearrangement joins TRBV2 to TRBJ1-2; weak D call: TRBD1 (5 bases). Trimming took 4 bases from V and 0 from J, leaving 12 bases between them. The CDR3 is 15 residues long. CDR1 and CDR2 from the germline V gene are SNHLY and FYNNEI. CDR3 nucleotide sequence: TGTGCCAGCAGTGGGGGGGACCGAACTAACTATGGCTACACCTTC. This codes for CASSGGDRTNYGYTF.

V usage is TRBV28 and J usage is TRBJ2-1; TRBD1 might be the D (5 bases). Germline V gene lookup returns CDR1 MDHEN and CDR2 SYDVKM. V was shortened by 4 bases and J by 1 base, with 14 bases between the two germline ends. This CDR3 is built from 16 residues. CDR3 sequence reads: CASSSLVRDSYNEQFF. The DNA for the CDR3 is TGTGCCAGCAGTTCCCTCGTCAGGGATTCCTACAATGAGCAGTTCTTC.

The CDR3 sequence is CASSQAPARALDTQYF. DNA of the CDR3: TGCGCCAGCAGCCAAGCCCCGGCGAGGGCCTTAGATACGCAGTATTTT. This sequence joins TRBV4-1 and TRBJ2-3; perhaps TRBD2 as D (5 bases). V shed 1 base and J shed 5 bases, with 16 bases lying between them. Germline CDR1 reads MGHRA; CDR2 reads YSYEKL. The CDR3 is 16 residues long.

This clonotype came up a few times. The gene calls are TRBV15 and TRBJ1-5; maybe TRBD1 (5 bases). The CDR3 is 15 residues long. V lost 3 bases, J lost 7 bases, and 16 bases lay in between. Germline V gives CDR1 LNHNV, CDR2 YYDKDF (reference sequence). The CDR3 DNA reads TGTGCCACCAGCAGGGCGACTGGGAGGGGCCAGCCCCAGCATTTT. Translating gives CATSRATGRGQPQHF.

The rearrangement joins TRBV18 to TRBJ2-5, with 8 bases lining up with TRBD2. The CDR3 is 15 amino acids. With V trimmed by 2 bases and J by 5 bases, 7 bases remained unmatched. Germline V CDR1 and CDR2: KGHSH, LQKENI. The CDR3 region is CASSPFAGGEETQYF. In DNA form, the CDR3 reads TGTGCCAGCTCACCATTCGCGGGGGGAGAGGAGACCCAGTACTTC.

This clonotype has only a few counts. This rearrangement joins TRBV27 to TRBJ2-7, with 8 bases matching TRBD2. CDR3 length: 15 amino acids. J gave up 2 bases and V 0 bases, and 3 bases lay outside the gene matches. CDR1 is MNHEY, CDR2 SMNVEV, per germline (reference sequence). Here the CDR3 DNA reads TGTGCCAGCAGTTTATCGATTAGCGGGACCTACGAGCAGTACTTC. It encodes CASSLSISGTYEQYF.

The V call is TRBV7-9, the J call TRBJ2-1; 11 bases match TRBD1. The CDR3 contains 15 residues. The V gene end was trimmed by 7 bases and the J gene end by 9 bases; junction bases not matched to a gene: 11. CDR1 is SEHNR and CDR2 is FQNEAQ in the germline V gene (reference sequence). The CDR3 reads CASTLGGQGAFEQFF. As DNA, the CDR3 is TGTGCCAGCACCCTAGGAGGACAGGGGGCTTTTGAGCAGTTCTTC.

V gene TRBV10-3 combines with J gene TRBJ2-1; 8 bases fit TRBD2. Trimming cost V 10 bases and J 7 bases; bases outside gene matches: 3. The CDR3 length is 11 residues. Germline V gives CDR1 ENHRY, CDR2 SYGVKD. CDR3 in DNA: TGTGCCACCCGACTAGCGAATGAGCAGTTCTTC. Protein product: CATRLANEQFF.

This clonotype occurred many times. The gene calls are TRBV12-3 or TRBV12-4 and TRBJ2-2, with TRBD2 matching 11 bases. Germline trimming cut 4 bases from V and 0 bases from J; bases unmatched to any gene: 4. The CDR3 totals 17 residues. CDR3 residues: CASSWGTSGPNTGELFF. CDR3 DNA: TGTGCCAGCAGTTGGGGGACTAGCGGCCCGAACACCGGGGAGCTGTTTTTT.

Regarding this clonotype: Just one base apart from a much larger clone, this may be a read error. The J gene is TRBJ2-7, the V gene TRBV6-2 or TRBV6-3, with TRBD1 matching 9 bases. The V and J ends lost 2 bases and 3 bases, in that order; junction bases with no gene match: 2. The CDR3 extends over 14 amino acids. Germline lookup yields CDR1 MNHEY and CDR2 SVGEGT. CDR3 sequence: CASSYGTGIYEQYF. The CDR3 DNA reads as TGTGCCAGCAGTTACGGGACAGGGATCTACGAGCAGTACTTC.

This clonotype came up a few times. The chain employs TRBV4-1 and TRBJ2-1; 8 bases fit TRBD2. This CDR3 is 16 amino acids long. V was clipped by 0 bases and J by 3 bases; unmatched bases: 4. The germline V gene has CDR1 MGHRA and CDR2 YSYEKL. The CDR3, as DNA: TGCGCCAGCAGCCAAGATCCGGGGGGGTTCTACAATGAGCAGTTCTTC. The encoded protein is CASSQDPGGFYNEQFF.

V is TRBV30 and J is TRBJ2-1; 9 bases are shared with TRBD2. Germline trimming cut 4 bases from V and 4 bases from J; bases unmatched to any gene: 8. Looked up from germline, CDR1 is GTSNPN and CDR2 is SVGIG (reference sequence). The CDR3 is made up of 15 amino acids. The chain's CDR3 is CAWNRLAGNYNEQFF. The DNA for the CDR3 is TGTGCCTGGAATAGGCTAGCGGGGAATTACAATGAGCAGTTCTTC.

This clonotype has only a few counts. The genes are TRBV12-3 or TRBV12-4 and TRBJ2-3; D is unresolved. V gave up 6 bases and J gave up 2 bases, with 15 bases separating them. There are 15 residues in the CDR3. This CDR3 is CASSSSDRSTDTQYF. CDR3 DNA: TGTGCCAGCAGCAGCTCGGACCGTTCCACAGATACGCAGTATTTT.

In this sample, this clonotype turned up a few times. This chain links TRBV18 with TRBJ2-3, with TRBD2 as a possible D gene (6 bases). In germline, CDR1 is KGHSH, CDR2 LQKENI. Between the trimmed V and J ends, which lost 0 bases and 7 bases, there was a span of 17 bases. This CDR3 contains 16 residues. Here the CDR3 DNA reads TGTGCCAGCTCACCACCTGGCGGGATGAGGCGAAATACGCAGTATTTT. This sequence encodes CASSPPGGMRRNTQYF.

With regard to this clonotype: This may stem from a read error, because a much larger clone lies one nucleotide away. The chain links TRBV4-1 to TRBJ2-2; no reliable D call. CDR1 and CDR2 (germline): MGHRA, YSYEKL. This CDR3 region has 14 residues. CDR3 loop: CASGQEGMTGELFF. CDR3 in DNA: TGCGCCAGCGGCCAAGAAGGGATGACCGGGGAGCTGTTTTTT.

The table lists this clonotype with a few counts. CDR3 sequence reads: CSARIQRPYEQYF. CDR3 in DNA: TGCAGTGCTAGGATCCAGAGGCCTTACGAGCAGTACTTC. The gene calls are TRBV20-1 and TRBJ2-7, with D unresolved. The V and J ends lost 3 bases and 4 bases respectively, with 13 bases between them. CDR1 and CDR2 (germline): DFQATT, SNEGSKA (reference sequence). There are 13 residues in the CDR3.

This clonotype turned up a few times. The J gene is TRBJ2-7, the V gene TRBV9; TRBD2 matches 9 bases. CDR3 length: 17 amino acids. V gave up 0 bases and J gave up 3 bases; unmatched junction bases: 10. Germline CDR1 SGDLS, CDR2 YYNGEE. CDR3 DNA sequence: TGTGCCAGCAGCGTAGAGGATAGCGGGAGCCCGGGCTACGAGCAGTACTTC. It codes for CASSVEDSGSPGYEQYF.